The clone carrying this T cell receptor (beta chain) came up a few times. The antigen is not known. This CDR3 has 15 residues. CDR1 and CDR2 (germline): MNHEY, SVGAGI. Trimming took 6 bases from V and 2 from J, leaving 14 bases between them. The data originate from a study of blood T cells in healthy people across ages. Findings of the study overall: PBMCs were not sorted, which prevented a conclusive comparison of naive versus antigen-experienced cells.

A J-beta primer mix and a sample-barcoded 5' primer were used in a second PCR of roughly 7 to 12 cycles. TCRdb independently ran MiXCR on the 5' RACE reads; one entry per CDR3 protein. The profile covers roughly 800,000 distinct CDR3 sequences, with 53% appearing a single time and approximately 40% taken by the ten largest. The TCR sequence derives from a man older than 75 in good health. This rearrangement joins TRBV6-5 to TRBJ2-4; D is perhaps TRBD2 (6 bases). Material for sequencing was blood. The CDR3 spells CASSPDRGTKNIQYF. CDR3 bases: TGTGCCAGCAGCCCCGACCGCGGGACCAAAAACATTCAGTACTTC.